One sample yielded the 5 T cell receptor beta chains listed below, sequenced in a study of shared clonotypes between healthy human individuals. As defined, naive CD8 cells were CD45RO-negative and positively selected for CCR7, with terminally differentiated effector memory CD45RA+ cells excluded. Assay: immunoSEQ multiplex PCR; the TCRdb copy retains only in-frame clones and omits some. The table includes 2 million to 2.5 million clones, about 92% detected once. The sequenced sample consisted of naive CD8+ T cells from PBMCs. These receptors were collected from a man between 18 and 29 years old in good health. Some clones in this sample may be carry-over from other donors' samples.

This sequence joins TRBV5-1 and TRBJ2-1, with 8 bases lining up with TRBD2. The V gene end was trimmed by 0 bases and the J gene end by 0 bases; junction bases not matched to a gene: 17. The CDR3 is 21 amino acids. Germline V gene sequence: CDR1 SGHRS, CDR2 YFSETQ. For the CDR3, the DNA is TGCGCCAGCAGCTTGGACAATAGGACTAGCATGCAGGGTAGCTCCTACAATGAGCAGTTCTTC. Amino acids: CASSLDNRTSMQGSSYNEQFF.

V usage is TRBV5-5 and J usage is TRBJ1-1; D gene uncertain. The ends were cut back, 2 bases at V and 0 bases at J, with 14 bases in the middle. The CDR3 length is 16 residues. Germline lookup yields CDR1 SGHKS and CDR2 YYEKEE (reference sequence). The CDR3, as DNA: TGTGCCAGCAGCTTTGGTGTCCGGAGCATGAACACTGAAGCTTTCTTT. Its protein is CASSFGVRSMNTEAFF.

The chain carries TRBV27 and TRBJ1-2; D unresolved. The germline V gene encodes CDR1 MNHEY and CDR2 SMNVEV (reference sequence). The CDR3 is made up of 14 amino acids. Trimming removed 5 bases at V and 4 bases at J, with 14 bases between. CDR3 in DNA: TGTGCCAGCAGTGATCGTCGAGGCGTCTATGGCTACACCTTC. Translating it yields CASSDRRGVYGYTF.

CDR3 region: CASGTGGSTEAFF. CDR3 DNA sequence: TGTGCCAGTGGTACAGGGGGAAGTACTGAAGCTTTCTTT. The chain recombines TRBV19 with TRBJ1-1; 8 nucleotides align to TRBD1. The CDR3 runs to 13 residues. Unmatched junction bases numbered 7, after V lost 8 bases and J lost 5 bases. Germline V lookup: CDR1 LNHDA, CDR2 SQIVND (reference sequence).

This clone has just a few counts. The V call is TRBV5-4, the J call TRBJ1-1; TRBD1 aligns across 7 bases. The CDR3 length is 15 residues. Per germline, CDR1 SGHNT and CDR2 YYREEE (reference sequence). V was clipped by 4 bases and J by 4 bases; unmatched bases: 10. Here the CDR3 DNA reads TGTGCCAGCAGCCTATTTGCAGGGGGATTCACTGAAGCTTTCTTT. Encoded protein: CASSLFAGGFTEAFF.